This T cell receptor (beta chain) was recorded in a study of blood T cell repertoires in COVID-19. The CDR3 has 15 amino acids. Germline loops: CDR1 SGDLS, CDR2 YYNGEE. Trimming removed 2 bases from V and 7 bases from J, with 18 bases in between. Repertoires were generated with immunoSEQ multiplex PCR, while TCRdb's copy carries only in-frame clones and drops some. The sample carries about 270,000 clones, around nine tenths recorded once. Symptom resolution, clearance, or two negative PCRs marked donors in Cohort 3 as recovered. This sequence was found in a woman aged 18-29 years who had recovered from COVID-19. Sequencing was done on a sample of PBMCs or T cells enriched from blood (not recorded which). The chain employs TRBV9 and TRBJ1-2; D might be TRBD1 (6 bases). Here the CDR3 reads CASSVRQDLLRGYTF. CDR3 sequence (DNA): TGTGCCAGCAGCGTTAGACAGGACCTTTTGCGTGGCTACACCTTC.